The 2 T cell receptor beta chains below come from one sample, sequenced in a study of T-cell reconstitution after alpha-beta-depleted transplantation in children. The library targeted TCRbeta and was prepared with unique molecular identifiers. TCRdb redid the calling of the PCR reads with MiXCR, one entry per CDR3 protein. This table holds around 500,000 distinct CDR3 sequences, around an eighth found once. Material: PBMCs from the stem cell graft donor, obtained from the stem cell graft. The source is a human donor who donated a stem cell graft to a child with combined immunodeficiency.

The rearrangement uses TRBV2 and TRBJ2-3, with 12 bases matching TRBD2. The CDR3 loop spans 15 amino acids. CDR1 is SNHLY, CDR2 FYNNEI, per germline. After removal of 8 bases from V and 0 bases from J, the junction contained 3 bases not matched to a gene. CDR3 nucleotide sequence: TGTGCCAGCGGGACTAGCGGGTCTAGCACAGATACGCAGTATTTT. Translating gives CASGTSGSSTDTQYF.

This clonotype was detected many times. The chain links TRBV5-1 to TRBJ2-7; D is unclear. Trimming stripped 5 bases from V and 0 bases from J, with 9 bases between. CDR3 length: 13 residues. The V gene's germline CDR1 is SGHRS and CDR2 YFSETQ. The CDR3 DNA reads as TGCGCCAGCAGGGACGGCCCCTCCTACGAGCAGTACTTC. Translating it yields CASRDGPSYEQYF.